Given below is one T cell receptor (beta chain) in context. Its target is unknown. Use of 60 Vbeta and 13 Jbeta primers characterized the PCR. The repertoire was sequenced with immunoSEQ multiplex PCR; TCRdb's copy has only in-frame clones and lacks some. The sample has more than 140,000 clones, roughly 80% seen once. This entry comes from a study of cytomegalovirus exposure and HLA in healthy donors. The wider study: In terms of ancestry, the Caucasian-associated cluster contained about 80% of the 350 to 450 genotyped donors.

Study-level points and caveats: Later analysis demonstrated an association between a missense DCLRE1C variant and TCR beta V- and J-gene trimming.

Trimming took off 4 bases at V and 5 bases at J, with 8 bases between the two ends. The germline V gene has CDR1 MDHEN and CDR2 SYDVKM. There are 12 residues in the CDR3. The TCR sequence derives from a young man in good health and CMV-seropositive. The sample was PBMCs. The rearrangement links TRBV28 to TRBJ2-5; D gene uncertain. As DNA, the CDR3 is TGTGCCAGCAGTTCACAGCCCGAGACCCAGTACTTC. It codes for CASSSQPETQYF.